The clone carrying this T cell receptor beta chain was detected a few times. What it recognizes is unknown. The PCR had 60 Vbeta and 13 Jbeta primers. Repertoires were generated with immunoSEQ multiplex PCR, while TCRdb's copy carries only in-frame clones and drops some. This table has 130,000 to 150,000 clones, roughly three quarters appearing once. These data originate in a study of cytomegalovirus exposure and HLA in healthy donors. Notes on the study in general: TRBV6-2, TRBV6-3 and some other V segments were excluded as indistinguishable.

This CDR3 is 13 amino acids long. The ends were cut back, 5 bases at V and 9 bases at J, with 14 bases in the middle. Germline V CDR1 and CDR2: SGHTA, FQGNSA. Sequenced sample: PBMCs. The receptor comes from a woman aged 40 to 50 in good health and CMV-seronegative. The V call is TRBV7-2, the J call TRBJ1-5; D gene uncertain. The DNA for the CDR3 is TGTGCCAGCAGCCAACACATAGAGGGGCCCCAGCATTTT. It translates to CASSQHIEGPQHF.